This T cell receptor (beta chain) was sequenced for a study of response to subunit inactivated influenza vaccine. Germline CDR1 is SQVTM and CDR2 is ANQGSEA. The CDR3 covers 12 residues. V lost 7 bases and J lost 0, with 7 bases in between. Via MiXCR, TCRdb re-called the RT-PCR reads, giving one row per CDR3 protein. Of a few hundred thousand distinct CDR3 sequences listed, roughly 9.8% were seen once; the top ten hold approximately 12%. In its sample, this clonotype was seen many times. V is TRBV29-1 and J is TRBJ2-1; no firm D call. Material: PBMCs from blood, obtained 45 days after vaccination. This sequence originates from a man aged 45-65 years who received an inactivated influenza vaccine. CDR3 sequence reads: CSAASSYNEQFF. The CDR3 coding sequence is TGCAGCGCGGCCAGCTCCTACAATGAGCAGTTCTTC.